One sample yielded the 13 T cell receptor beta chains listed below, sequenced in a study of Graves' ophthalmopathy and Graves' hyperthyroidism (dated by TCRdb to 2017 to 2018). The instrument was an Illumina HiSeq 2000. TCR beta CDR3 regions were amplified from RNA transcripts for repertoire sequencing. HTBI primers and the Qiagen OneStep RT-PCR kit were used in a first-round RT-PCR, which was followed by a second-round multiplex PCR, size selection and purification. TCRdb trimmed public reads at Q25 via fastp, called clones via MiXCR and kept in-frame beta chains. CDR3 protein sequences are deduplicated, and each keeps its most common genes and DNA. In this sample the table shows about 1.1 million distinct CDR3 sequences, roughly two fifths of which occur a single time. Around 10% of the sample is in the top ten clones. Sequences were obtained from peripheral blood or thyroid tissue (not recorded which). These TCRs come from an adult man with Graves' hyperthyroidism.

The chain joins TRBV19 to TRBJ2-6; D gene uncertain. V was cut by 5 bases and J by 1 base, with 9 bases left in between. CDR1 and CDR2 (germline): LNHDA, SQIVND (reference sequence). CDR3 length: 15 residues. Here the CDR3 DNA reads TGTGCCAGTAGTGCCCAGGCTTCTGGGGCCAACGTCCTGACTTTC. Amino acid sequence: CASSAQASGANVLTF.

The sample holds a few counts of this clonotype. The chain links TRBV12-5 to TRBJ1-2, with TRBD1 matching over 9 bases. This CDR3 is built from 14 residues. Germline loops: CDR1 LGHNT, CDR2 FRNRAP. V lost 6 bases and J lost 6; bases outside the gene matches: 8. In DNA, the CDR3 is TGTGCTAGTGGGCTGGACAGGGGAGCCCATGGCTACACCTTC. As protein: CASGLDRGAHGYTF.

The sample holds many counts of this clonotype. This chain connects TRBV9 to TRBJ1-6; 8 bases fit TRBD1. The germline V gene encodes CDR1 SGDLS and CDR2 YYNGEE. The trim removed 2 bases at V and 6 bases at J, leaving 4 bases unmatched. CDR3 size: 15 residues. CDR3 in amino acids: CASSVQGALNSPLHF. CDR3 DNA sequence: TGTGCCAGCAGCGTCCAGGGGGCCCTTAATTCACCCCTCCACTTT.

About this clonotype itself: An end of the junction differs from the germline gene, which may be a read error. V is TRBV10-3 and J is TRBJ1-1, with D perhaps TRBD1 (5 bases). CDR3 length: 16 residues. The germline gives CDR1 ENHRY, CDR2 SYGVKD. The CDR3 coding sequence is TGTGCCAGCAGTCGAAGAGGCAGGGACGTGCACACTGAAGCTTTCTTT. It yields the protein CASSRRGRDVHTEAFF.

V and J are TRBV15 and TRBJ2-2, with D perhaps assigned TRBD1 or TRBD2 (5 bases each). The CDR3 consists of 14 residues. Trimming took off 3 bases at V and 3 bases at J, with 8 bases between the two ends. Per germline, CDR1 LNHNV and CDR2 YYDKDF (reference sequence). CDR3 amino acids: CATSSGTHTGELFF. The DNA of the CDR3 is TGTGCCACCAGCAGCGGGACGCACACCGGGGAGCTGTTTTTT.

This clonotype was detected ten times or more. V is TRBV7-8 and J is TRBJ1-1, with unresolved D. The CDR3 is made up of 14 amino acids. Trimming pared 1 base from V and 0 bases from J, leaving 6 bases between. Germline V gives CDR1 SGHVS, CDR2 FQNEAQ. The CDR3 DNA sequence: TGTGCCAGCAGCTTAGACAAATTGAACACTGAAGCTTTCTTT. It specifies CASSLDKLNTEAFF.

This clonotype was seen ten or more times. The chain links TRBV6-1 to TRBJ2-7; no clear D. Per germline, CDR1 MNHNS and CDR2 SASEGT. There are 12 residues in the CDR3. The V and J ends lost 3 bases and 7 bases respectively, with 10 bases between them. The CDR3 sequence is CASSEFSWEQYF. CDR3 bases: TGTGCCAGCAGTGAGTTCAGTTGGGAGCAGTACTTC.

This clonotype has just a few counts. At one end, the junction sequence differs from germline, possibly due to a read error. The chain couples TRBV11-2 to TRBJ1-2; 7 bases agree with TRBD1. The CDR3 contains 14 residues. Germline-derived CDR1 and CDR2 are SGHAT and FQNNGV. CDR3 loop: CASSVDRAYYGYTF. The CDR3 DNA sequence: TGTGCCAGCAGCGTAGACAGGGCCTACTATGGCTACACCTTC.

V and J are TRBV10-3 and TRBJ1-3, with a tentative D call TRBD1 (6 bases). Germline V gene data show CDR1 as ENHRY and CDR2 as SYGVKD. V was trimmed by 7 bases and J by 7 bases, leaving 20 bases between them. This CDR3 region has 15 residues. The CDR3 coding sequence is TGTGCCATCACCCGAGGGGGGCCCGGGATCAACACCATATATTTT. Residues: CAITRGGPGINTIYF.

V is TRBV29-1 and J is TRBJ1-5; no reliable D call. The CDR3 covers 10 residues. Germline CDR1 is SQVTM and CDR2 is ANQGSEA. V lost 4 bases, J lost 11 bases, and 9 bases lay in between. The CDR3 nucleotides are TGCAGCGTTGCTGGGCAGACCCAGCATTTT. Translating gives CSVAGQTQHF. The full variable domain, its missing parts supplied by reference TRBV29-1 and TRBJ1-5, is SAVISQKPSRDICQRGTSLTIQCQVDSQVTMMFWYRQQPGQSLTLIATANQGSEATYESGFVIDKFPISRPNLTFSTLTVSNMSPEDSSIYLCSVAGQTQHFGDGTRLSIL.

This clonotype was recorded many times. The chain is built from TRBV7-3 and TRBJ2-7; TRBD2 might be the D (5 bases). Germline V CDR1 and CDR2: SGHTA, FQGTGA. Trimming cost V 5 bases and J 6 bases, with 11 bases left between them. There are 12 residues in the CDR3. CDR3 sequence: CASSHPSREQYF. The CDR3 DNA sequence: TGTGCCAGCAGCCACCCTAGCCGCGAGCAGTACTTC.

The genes are TRBV7-2 and TRBJ2-7; weak D call: TRBD2 (7 bases). Trimming took off 3 bases at V and 4 bases at J, with 28 bases between the two ends. CDR3 length: 19 residues. Germline CDR1 SGHTA, CDR2 FQGNSA. The CDR3 bases are TGTGCCAGCAGCTTTCGGGCACCGTATTGGGAGGGGGAGTGGTACGAGCAGTACTTC. This sequence encodes CASSFRAPYWEGEWYEQYF.

This clonotype was detected ten times or more. J is TRBJ1-5 and V is TRBV9; D call uncertain. The germline V gene has CDR1 SGDLS and CDR2 YYNGEE. V was trimmed by 0 bases and J by 6 bases, leaving 13 bases between them. This CDR3 has 15 residues. In DNA, the CDR3 is TGTGCCAGCAGCGTAGACCCTTCCAACGTTCAGCCCCAGCATTTT. Its protein is CASSVDPSNVQPQHF.